These 6 T cell receptor beta chains share one sample of origin, sequenced in a study of blood T cell repertoires in COVID-19. The data were produced by immunoSEQ multiplex PCR, yet TCRdb's version contains in-frame clones alone and is incomplete. The sample has about 110,000 clones; roughly 81% are singletons. Sequenced sample: peripheral blood. The origin of the receptors is a man in his forties or fifties with acute or convalescent COVID-19.

The chain employs TRBV2 and TRBJ2-3; TRBD2 matches at 9 bases. This CDR3 region has 14 residues. Losses at the gene ends were 5 bases for V and 2 bases for J; bases not matched to a gene: 2. Per germline, CDR1 SNHLY and CDR2 FYNNEI. CDR3 protein: CASSSSGATDTQYF. CDR3 DNA: TGTGCCAGCAGTTCTAGCGGGGCCACAGATACGCAGTATTTT.

The CDR3 sequence: CASLADLGNTEAFF. DNA of the CDR3: TGTGCCAGCTTGGCAGACTTGGGGAACACTGAAGCTTTCTTT. The chain combines TRBV18 with TRBJ1-1; D not certain. CDR1 is KGHSH, CDR2 LQKENI, per germline. V was cut by 7 bases and J by 1 base, with 13 bases left in between. This CDR3 comprises 14 residues.

V gene TRBV19 combines with J gene TRBJ2-7, with D unresolved. CDR3 size: 15 residues. CDR1 and CDR2 (germline): LNHDA, SQIVND (reference sequence). V was trimmed by 2 bases and J by 1 base, leaving 12 bases between them. The CDR3 sequence: CASSILGGRSYEQYF. In DNA, the CDR3 is TGTGCCAGTAGTATACTCGGTGGGCGATCCTACGAGCAGTACTTC. Complete variable domain (other parts from reference TRBV19 and TRBJ2-7): DGGITQSPKYLFRKEGQNVTLSCEQNLNHDAMYWYRQDPGQGLRLIYYSQIVNDFQKGDIAEGYSVSREKKESFPLTVTSAQKNPTAFYLCASSILGGRSYEQYFGPGTRLTVT.

This chain uses TRBV7-9 with TRBJ2-1; 8 bases map to TRBD1. CDR1 is SEHNR and CDR2 is FQNEAQ in the germline V gene (reference sequence). CDR3 length: 16 residues. V was pared by 5 bases and J by 2 bases, with 8 bases of the junction left unmatched. The CDR3 loop reads CASSAGTGTPYNEQFF. As DNA, the CDR3 is TGTGCCAGCAGCGCCGGGACAGGTACTCCCTACAATGAGCAGTTCTTC.

The J gene is TRBJ1-5, the V gene TRBV7-8; D is uncertain. Germline CDR1 reads SGHVS; CDR2 reads FQNEAQ. V was cut by 0 bases and J by 3 bases, with 9 bases left in between. This CDR3 contains 15 residues. CDR3 protein: CASSLAGQLNQPQHF. For the CDR3, the DNA is TGTGCCAGCAGCTTAGCGGGCCAGCTCAATCAGCCCCAGCATTTT.

The V and J genes are TRBV6-5 and TRBJ2-1; 14 bases line up with TRBD2. Germline V gives CDR1 MNHEY, CDR2 SVGAGI. The CDR3 extends over 14 amino acids. V gave up 5 bases and J gave up 10 bases; unmatched junction bases: 4. Written as DNA, the CDR3 is TGTGCCAGCAGTCGACTAGCGGGAGGGTCCGAGCAGTTCTTC. Translated, it gives CASSRLAGGSEQFF.